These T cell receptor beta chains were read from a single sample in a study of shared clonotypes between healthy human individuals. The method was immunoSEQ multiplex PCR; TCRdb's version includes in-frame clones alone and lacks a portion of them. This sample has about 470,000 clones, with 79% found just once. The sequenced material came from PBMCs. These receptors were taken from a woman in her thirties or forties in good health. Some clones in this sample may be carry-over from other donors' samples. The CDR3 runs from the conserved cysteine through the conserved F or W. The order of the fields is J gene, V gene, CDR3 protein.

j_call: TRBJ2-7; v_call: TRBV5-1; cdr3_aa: CASSLLTGNSYEQYF
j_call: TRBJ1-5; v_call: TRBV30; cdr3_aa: CAWSVRGGFNQPQHF
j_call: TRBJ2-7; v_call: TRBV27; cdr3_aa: CASGSSYEQYF
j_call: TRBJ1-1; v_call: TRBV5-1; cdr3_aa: CASSSPDRGSTEAFF
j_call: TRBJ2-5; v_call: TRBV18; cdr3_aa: CASSPLEGETQYF
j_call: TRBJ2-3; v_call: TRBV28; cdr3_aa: CASSRLGVIIDTQYF
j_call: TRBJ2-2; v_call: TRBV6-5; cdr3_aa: CASSYGAGGDTGELFF
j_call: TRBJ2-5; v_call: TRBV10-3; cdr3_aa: CAISEENGGSFYF
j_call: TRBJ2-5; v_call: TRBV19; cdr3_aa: CASSMLGTQYF
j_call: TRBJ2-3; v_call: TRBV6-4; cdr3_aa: CASSDSGGSADTQYF
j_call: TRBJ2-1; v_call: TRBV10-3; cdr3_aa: CAISGQQLRTSGSGEQFF
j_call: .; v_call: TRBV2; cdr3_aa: CASSEWGGTSYEQYF
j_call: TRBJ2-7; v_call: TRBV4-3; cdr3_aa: CASSPSTANPYEQYF
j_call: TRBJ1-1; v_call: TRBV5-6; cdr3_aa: CASSHRLYMNTEAFF
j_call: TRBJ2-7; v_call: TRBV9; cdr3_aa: CASSVGGTGTYYEQYF
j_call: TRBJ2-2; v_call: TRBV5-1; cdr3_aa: CASSWTGVGTGELFF
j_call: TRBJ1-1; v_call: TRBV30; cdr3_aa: CAWTPLQGRDTEAFF
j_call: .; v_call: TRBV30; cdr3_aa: CAWSVPGGGYEQYF
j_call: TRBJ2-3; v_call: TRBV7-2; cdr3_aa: CASSLGASVDTQYF
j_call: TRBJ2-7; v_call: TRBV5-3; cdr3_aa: CASSPTRWTEQYF
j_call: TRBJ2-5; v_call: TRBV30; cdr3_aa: CAWSRGETQYF
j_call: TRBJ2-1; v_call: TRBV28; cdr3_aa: CASMAGGSYNEQFF
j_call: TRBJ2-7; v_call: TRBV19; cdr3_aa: CASSISLTGPYEQYF
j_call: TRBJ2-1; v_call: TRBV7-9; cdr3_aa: CASSLGGNGNEQFF
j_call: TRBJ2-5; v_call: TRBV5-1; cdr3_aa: CASSARDRQETQYF
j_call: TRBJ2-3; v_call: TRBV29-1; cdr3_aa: CSVGQGATDTQYF